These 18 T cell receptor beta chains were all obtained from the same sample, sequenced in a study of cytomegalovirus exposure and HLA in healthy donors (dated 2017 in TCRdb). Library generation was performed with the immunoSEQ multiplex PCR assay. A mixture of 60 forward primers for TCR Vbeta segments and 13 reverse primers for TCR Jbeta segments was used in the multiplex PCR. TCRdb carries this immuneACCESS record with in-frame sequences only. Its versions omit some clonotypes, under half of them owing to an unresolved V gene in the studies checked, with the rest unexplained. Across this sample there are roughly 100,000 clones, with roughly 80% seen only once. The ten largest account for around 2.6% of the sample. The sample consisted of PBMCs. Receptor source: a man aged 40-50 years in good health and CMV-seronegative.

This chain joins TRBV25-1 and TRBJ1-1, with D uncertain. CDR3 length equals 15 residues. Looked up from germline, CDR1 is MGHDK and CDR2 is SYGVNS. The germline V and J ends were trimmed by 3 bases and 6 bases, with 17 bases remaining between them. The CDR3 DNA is TGTGCCAGCAGTGATATTGTTAGGTCGACACCTGAAGCTTTCTTT. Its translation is CASSDIVRSTPEAFF. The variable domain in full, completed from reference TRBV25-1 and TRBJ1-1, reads EADIYQTPRYLVIGTGKKITLECSQTMGHDKMYWYQQDPGMELHLIHYSYGVNSTEKGDLSSESTVSRIRTEHFPLTLESARPSHTSQYLCASSDIVRSTPEAFFGQGTRLTVV.

The CDR3 DNA reads TGTGCCAGCAGCGCTAGGGGCAGGGGGCAAGGCGGGGAGCTGTTTTTT. Translation gives CASSARGRGQGGELFF. The chain carries TRBV9 and TRBJ2-2, with TRBD1 matching 8 bases. The CDR3 consists of 16 residues. In germline, CDR1 is SGDLS, CDR2 YYNGEE. Trimming took 3 bases from V and 7 from J; bases not matched to a gene: 11.

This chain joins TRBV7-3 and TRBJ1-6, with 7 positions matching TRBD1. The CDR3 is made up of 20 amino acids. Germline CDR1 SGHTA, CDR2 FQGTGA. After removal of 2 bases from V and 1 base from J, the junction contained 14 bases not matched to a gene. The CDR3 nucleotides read TGTGCCAGCAGCTTACCGAGGGGGCTCGGACGGGAATCCTATAATTCACCCCTCCACTTT. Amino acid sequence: CASSLPRGLGRESYNSPLHF.

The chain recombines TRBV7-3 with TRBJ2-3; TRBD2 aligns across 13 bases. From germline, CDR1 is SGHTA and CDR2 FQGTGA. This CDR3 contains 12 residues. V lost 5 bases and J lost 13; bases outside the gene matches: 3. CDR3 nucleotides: TGTGCCAGCAGCGGGACTAGCGGGGTAAAGTATTTT. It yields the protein CASSGTSGVKYF.

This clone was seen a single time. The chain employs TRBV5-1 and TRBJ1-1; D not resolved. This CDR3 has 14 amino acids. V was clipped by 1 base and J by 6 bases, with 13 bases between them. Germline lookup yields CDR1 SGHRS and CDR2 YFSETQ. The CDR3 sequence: CASSLKELTPEAFF. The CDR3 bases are TGCGCCAGCAGCTTGAAGGAGCTGACGCCTGAAGCTTTCTTT.

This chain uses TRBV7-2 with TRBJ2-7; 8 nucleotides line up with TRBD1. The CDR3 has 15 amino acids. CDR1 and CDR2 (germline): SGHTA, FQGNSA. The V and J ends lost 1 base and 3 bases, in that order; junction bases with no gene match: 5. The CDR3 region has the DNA TGTGCCAGCAGCTTAGTTCCAGGGGGCTTCTACGAGCAGTACTTC. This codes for CASSLVPGGFYEQYF. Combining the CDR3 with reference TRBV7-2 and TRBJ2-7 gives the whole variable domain GAGVSQSPSNKVTEKGKDVELRCDPISGHTALYWYRQSLGQGLEFLIYFQGNSAPDKSGLPSDRFSAERTGGSVSTLTIQRTQQEDSAVYLCASSLVPGGFYEQYFGPGTRLTVT.

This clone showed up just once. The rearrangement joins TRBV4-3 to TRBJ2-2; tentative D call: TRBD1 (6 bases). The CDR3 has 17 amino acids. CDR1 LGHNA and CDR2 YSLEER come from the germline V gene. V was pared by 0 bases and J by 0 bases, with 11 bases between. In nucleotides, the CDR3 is TGCGCCAGCAGCCAAGATAAAAACAGGGCGAACACCGGGGAGCTGTTTTTT. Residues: CASSQDKNRANTGELFF.

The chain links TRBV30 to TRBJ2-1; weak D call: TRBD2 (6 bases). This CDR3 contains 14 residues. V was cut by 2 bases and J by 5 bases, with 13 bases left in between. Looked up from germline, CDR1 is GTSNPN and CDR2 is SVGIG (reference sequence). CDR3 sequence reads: CAWSLGVADNEQFF. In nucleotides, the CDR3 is TGTGCCTGGAGTCTAGGGGTAGCGGACAATGAGCAGTTCTTC.

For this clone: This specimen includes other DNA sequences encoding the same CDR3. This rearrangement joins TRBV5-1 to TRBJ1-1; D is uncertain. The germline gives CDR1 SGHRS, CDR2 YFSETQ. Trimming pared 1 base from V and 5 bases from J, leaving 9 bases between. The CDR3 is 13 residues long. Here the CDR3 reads CASSLRGGTEAFF. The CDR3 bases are TGCGCCAGCAGCTTGAGAGGAGGGACTGAAGCTTTCTTT.

CDR3 nucleotide sequence: TGTGCCAGCAGCCAGGATCTGGTGGGGGCGATGGGAGAGACCCAGTACTTC. It is translated as CASSQDLVGAMGETQYF. The V call is TRBV5-4, the J call TRBJ2-5; a possible D gene is TRBD1 (6 bases). This CDR3 comprises 17 residues. Trimming left V 4 bases short and J 4 bases short, with 23 bases between. Per germline, CDR1 SGHNT and CDR2 YYREEE (reference sequence).

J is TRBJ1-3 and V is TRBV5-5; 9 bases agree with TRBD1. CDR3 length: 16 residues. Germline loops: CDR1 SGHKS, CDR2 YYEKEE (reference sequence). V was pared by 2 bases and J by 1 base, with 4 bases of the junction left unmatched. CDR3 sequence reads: CASSFKGQGSGNTIYF. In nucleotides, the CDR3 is TGTGCCAGCAGCTTTAAGGGACAGGGTTCTGGAAACACCATATATTTT.

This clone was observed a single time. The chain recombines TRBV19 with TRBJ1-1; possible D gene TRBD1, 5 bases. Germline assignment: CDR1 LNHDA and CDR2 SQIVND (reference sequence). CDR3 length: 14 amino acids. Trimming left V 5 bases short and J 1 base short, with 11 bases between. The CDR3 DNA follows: TGTGCCAGTAGTTACGGGGGGGAGAACACTGAAGCTTTCTTT. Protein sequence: CASSYGGENTEAFF.

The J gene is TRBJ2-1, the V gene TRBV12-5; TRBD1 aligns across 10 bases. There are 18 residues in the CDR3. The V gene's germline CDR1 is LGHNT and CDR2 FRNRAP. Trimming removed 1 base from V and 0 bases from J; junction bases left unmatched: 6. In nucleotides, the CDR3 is TGTGCTAGTGGTTTGGGGGACAGGGGCCCTAGCTCCTACAATGAGCAGTTCTTC. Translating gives CASGLGDRGPSSYNEQFF. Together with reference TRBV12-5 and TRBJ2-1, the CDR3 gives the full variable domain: DARVTQTPRHKVTEMGQEVTMRCQPILGHNTVFWYRQTMMQGLELLAYFRNRAPLDDSGMPKDRFSAEMPDATLATLKIQPSEPRDSAVYFCASGLGDRGPSSYNEQFFGPGTRLTVL.

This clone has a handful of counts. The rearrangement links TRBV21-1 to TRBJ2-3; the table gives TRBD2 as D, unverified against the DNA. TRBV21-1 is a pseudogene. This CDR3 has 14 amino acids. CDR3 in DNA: TGTGCCAGCTTCAAGTGGAGGAGCACAGATACGCAGTATTTT. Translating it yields CASFKWRSTDTQYF.

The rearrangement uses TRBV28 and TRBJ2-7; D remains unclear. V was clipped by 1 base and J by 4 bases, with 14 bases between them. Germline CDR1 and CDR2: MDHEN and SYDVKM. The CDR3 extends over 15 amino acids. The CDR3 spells CASSLLSRRQYEQYF. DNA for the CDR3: TGTGCCAGCAGTTTATTGTCCCGTCGCCAGTACGAGCAGTACTTC.

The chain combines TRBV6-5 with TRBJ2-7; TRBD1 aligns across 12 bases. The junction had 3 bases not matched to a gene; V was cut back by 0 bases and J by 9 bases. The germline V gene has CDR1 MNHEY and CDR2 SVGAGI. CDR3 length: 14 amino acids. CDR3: CASSYSGTGGGQYF. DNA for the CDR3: TGTGCCAGCAGTTACTCGGGGACAGGGGGCGGGCAGTACTTC.

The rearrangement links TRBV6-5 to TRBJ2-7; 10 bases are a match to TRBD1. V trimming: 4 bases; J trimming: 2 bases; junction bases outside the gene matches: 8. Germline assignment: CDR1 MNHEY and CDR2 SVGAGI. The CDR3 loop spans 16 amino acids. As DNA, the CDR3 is TGTGCCAGCAGTTCACCCGGGACAGGGGTTCCCTACGAGCAGTACTTC. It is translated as CASSSPGTGVPYEQYF.

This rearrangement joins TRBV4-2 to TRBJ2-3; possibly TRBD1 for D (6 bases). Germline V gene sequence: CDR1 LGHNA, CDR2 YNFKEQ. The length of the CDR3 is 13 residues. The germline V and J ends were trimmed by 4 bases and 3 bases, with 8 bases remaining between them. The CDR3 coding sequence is TGTGCCAGCAGCCCTACAGGGACAGATACGCAGTATTTT. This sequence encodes CASSPTGTDTQYF.